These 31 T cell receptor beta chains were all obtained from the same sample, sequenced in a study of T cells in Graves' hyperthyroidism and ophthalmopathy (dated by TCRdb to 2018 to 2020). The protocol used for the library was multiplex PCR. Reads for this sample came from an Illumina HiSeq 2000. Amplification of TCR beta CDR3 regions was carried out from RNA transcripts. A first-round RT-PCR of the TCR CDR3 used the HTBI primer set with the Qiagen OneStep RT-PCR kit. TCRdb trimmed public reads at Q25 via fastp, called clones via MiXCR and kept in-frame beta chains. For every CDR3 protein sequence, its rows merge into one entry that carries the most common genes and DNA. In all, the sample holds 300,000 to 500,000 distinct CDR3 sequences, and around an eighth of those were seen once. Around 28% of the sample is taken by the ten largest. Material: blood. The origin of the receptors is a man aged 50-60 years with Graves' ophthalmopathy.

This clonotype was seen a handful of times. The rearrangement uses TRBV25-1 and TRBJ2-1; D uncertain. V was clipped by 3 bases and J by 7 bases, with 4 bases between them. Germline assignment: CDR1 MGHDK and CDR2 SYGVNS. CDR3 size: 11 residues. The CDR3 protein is CASSDFNEQFF. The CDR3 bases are TGTGCCAGCAGTGATTTTAATGAGCAGTTCTTC.

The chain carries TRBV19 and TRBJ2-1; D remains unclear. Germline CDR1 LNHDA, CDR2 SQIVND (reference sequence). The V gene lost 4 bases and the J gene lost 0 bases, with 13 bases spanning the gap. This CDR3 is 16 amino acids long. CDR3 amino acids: CASSKGSASSYNEQFF. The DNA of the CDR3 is TGTGCCAGTAGTAAGGGAAGCGCGAGCTCCTACAATGAGCAGTTCTTC.

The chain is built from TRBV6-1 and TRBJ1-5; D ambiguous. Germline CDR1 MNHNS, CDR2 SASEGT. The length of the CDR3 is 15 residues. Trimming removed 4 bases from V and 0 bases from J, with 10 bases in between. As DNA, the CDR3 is TGTGCCAGCAGTGGAGCCACGGGTAGCAATCAGCCCCAGCATTTT. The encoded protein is CASSGATGSNQPQHF.

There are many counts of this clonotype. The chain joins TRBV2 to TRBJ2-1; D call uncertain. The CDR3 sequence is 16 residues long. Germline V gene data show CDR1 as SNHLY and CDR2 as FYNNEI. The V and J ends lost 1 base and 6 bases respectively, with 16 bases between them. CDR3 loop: CASSEGTSARLNEQFF. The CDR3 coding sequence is TGTGCCAGCAGTGAAGGGACCTCAGCAAGACTCAATGAGCAGTTCTTC.

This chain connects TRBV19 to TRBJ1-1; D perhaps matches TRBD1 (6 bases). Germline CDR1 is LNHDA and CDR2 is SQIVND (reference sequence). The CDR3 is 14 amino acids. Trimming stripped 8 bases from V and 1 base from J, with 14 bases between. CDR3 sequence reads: CASQLRGGNTEAFF. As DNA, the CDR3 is TGTGCCAGTCAACTCAGGGGAGGGAACACTGAAGCTTTCTTT.

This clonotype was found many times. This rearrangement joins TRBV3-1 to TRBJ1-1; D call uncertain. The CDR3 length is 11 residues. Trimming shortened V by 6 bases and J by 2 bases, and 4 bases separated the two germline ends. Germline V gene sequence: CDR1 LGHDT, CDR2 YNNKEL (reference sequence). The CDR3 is CASRRNTEAFF. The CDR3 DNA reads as TGTGCCAGCAGACGAAACACTGAAGCTTTCTTT. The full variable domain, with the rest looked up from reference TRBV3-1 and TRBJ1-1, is DTAVSQTPKYLVTQMGNDKSIKCEQNLGHDTMYWYKQDSKKFLKIMFSYNNKELIINETVPNRFSPKSPDKAHLNLHINSLELGDSAVYFCASRRNTEAFFGQGTRLTVV.

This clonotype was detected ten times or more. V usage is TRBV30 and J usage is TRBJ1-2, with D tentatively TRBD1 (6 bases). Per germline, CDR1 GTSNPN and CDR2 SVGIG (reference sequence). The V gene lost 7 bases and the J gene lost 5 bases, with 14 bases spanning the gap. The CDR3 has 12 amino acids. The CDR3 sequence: CASQTGQYGYTF. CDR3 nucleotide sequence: TGTGCCTCTCAGACAGGTCAATATGGCTACACCTTC.

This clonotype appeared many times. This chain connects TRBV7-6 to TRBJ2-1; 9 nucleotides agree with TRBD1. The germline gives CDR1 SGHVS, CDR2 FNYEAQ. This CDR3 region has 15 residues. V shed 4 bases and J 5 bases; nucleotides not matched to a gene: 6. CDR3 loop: CASSSGTGSNNEQFF. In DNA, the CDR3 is TGTGCCAGCAGCTCAGGGACAGGGAGCAACAATGAGCAGTTCTTC.

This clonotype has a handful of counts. CDR3: CASSLRAGVSETQYF. The CDR3 DNA reads as TGTGCCAGCAGCTTGAGGGCGGGAGTATCGGAGACCCAGTACTTC. This rearrangement joins TRBV5-6 to TRBJ2-5; 7 positions match TRBD2. Unmatched junction bases numbered 8, after V lost 1 base and J lost 5 bases. CDR1 and CDR2 (germline): SGHDT, YYEEEE. This CDR3 is 15 amino acids long.

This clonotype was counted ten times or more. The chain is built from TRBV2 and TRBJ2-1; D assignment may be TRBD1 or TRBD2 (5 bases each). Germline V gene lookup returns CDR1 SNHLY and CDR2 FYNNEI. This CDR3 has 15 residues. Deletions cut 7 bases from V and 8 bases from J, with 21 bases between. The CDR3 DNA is TGTGCCAGCAACCCGGGGCTCGGGCTCGTAGATGAGCAGTTCTTC. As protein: CASNPGLGLVDEQFF.

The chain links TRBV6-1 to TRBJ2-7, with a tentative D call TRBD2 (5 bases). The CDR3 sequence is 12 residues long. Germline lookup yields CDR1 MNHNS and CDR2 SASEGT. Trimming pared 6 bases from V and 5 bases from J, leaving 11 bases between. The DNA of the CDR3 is TGTGCCAGCAGCCGAGGACTGGACGAGCAGTACTTC. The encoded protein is CASSRGLDEQYF.

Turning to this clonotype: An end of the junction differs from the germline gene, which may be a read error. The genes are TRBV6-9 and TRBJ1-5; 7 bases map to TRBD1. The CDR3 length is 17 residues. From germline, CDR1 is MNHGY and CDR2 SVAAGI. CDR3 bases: TGTGCCAACAGTTACGTTCCAGGGGGGTCGCCGAATCAGCCCCAGCATTTT. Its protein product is CANSYVPGGSPNQPQHF.

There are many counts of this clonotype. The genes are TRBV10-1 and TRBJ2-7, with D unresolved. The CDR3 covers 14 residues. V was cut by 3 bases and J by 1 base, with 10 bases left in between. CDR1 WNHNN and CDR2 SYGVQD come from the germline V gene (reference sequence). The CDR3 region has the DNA TGCGCCAGCAGTGACGGACCCGGGTCCTACGAGCAGTACTTC. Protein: CASSDGPGSYEQYF.

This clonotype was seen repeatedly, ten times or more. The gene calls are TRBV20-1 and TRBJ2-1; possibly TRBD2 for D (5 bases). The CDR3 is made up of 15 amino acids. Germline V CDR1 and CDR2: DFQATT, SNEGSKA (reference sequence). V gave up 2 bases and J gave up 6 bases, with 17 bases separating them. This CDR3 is CSARSPGRSPNEQFF. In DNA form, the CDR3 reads TGCAGTGCTAGATCGCCGGGGAGAAGTCCCAATGAGCAGTTCTTC.

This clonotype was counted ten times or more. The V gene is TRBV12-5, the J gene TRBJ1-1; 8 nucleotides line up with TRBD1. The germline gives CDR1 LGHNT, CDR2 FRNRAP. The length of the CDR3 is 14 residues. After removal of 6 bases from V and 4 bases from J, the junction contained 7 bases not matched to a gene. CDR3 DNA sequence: TGTGCTAGTGGGGACAGGGAGTGGAGCACTGAAGCTTTCTTT. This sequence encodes CASGDREWSTEAFF.

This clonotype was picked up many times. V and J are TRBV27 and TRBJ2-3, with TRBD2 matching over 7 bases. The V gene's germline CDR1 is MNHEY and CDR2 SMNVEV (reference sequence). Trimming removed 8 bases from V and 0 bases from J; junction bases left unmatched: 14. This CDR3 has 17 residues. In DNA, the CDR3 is TGTGCCAGCCGACTTTTGACGAGCGGGACGAGCACAGATACGCAGTATTTT. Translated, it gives CASRLLTSGTSTDTQYF.

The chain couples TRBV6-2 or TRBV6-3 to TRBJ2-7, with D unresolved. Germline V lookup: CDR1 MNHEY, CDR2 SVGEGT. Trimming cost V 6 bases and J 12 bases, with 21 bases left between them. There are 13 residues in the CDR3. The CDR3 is CASSPTPRVRAYF. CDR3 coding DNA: TGTGCCAGCAGCCCTACCCCCCGGGTGCGAGCGTACTTC.

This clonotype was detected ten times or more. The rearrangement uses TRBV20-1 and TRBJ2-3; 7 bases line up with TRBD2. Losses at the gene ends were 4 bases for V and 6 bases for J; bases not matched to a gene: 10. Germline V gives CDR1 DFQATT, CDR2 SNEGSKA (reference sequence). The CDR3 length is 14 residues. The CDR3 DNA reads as TGCAGTGCTACCCGAGCGGGGCCCATGGATACGCAGTATTTT. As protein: CSATRAGPMDTQYF.

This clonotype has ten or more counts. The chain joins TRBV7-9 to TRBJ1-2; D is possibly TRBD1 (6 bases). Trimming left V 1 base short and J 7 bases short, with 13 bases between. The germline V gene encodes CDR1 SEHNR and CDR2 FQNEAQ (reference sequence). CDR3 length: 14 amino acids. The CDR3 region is CASSLEPGAIGYTF. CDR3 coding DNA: TGTGCCAGCAGCTTAGAACCAGGGGCTATTGGCTACACCTTC. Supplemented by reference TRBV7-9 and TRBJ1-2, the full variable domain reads DTGVSQNPRHKITKRGQNVTFRCDPISEHNRLYWYRQTLGQGPEFLTYFQNEAQLEKSRLLSDRFSAERPKGSFSTLEIQRTEQGDSAMYLCASSLEPGAIGYTFGSGTRLTVV.

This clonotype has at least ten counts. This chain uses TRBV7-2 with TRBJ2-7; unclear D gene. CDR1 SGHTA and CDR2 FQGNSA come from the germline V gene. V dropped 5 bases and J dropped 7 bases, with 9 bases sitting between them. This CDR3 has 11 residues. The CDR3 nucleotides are TGTGCCAGCAGCGCCCTTTATGAGCAGTACTTC. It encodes CASSALYEQYF.

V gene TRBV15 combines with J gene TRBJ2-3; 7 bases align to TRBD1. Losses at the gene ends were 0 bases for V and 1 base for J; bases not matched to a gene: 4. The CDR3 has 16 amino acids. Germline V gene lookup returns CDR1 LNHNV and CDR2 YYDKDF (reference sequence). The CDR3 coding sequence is TGTGCCACCAGCAGAGATCTTGGACAGGGCACAGATACGCAGTATTTT. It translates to CATSRDLGQGTDTQYF.

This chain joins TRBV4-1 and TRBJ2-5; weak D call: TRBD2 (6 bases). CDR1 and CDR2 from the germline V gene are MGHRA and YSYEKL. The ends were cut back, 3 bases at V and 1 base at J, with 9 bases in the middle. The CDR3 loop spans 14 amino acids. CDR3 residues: CASSQTRVQETQYF. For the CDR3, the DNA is TGCGCCAGCAGCCAGACTAGGGTCCAAGAGACCCAGTACTTC.

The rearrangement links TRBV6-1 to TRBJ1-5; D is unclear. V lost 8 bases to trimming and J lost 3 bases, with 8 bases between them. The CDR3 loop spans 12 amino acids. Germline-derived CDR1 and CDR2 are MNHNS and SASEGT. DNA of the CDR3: TGTGCCAGCCGGGGTTTCAATCAGCCCCAGCATTTT. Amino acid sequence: CASRGFNQPQHF.

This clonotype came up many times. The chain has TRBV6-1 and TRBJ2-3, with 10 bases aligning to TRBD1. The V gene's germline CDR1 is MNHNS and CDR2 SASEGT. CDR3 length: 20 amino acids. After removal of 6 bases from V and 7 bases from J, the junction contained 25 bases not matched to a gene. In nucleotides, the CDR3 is TGTGCCAGCAGCCCGACCGAGGGACAGGGGAGGGAATTAGTGTTGAATACGCAGTATTTT. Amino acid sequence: CASSPTEGQGRELVLNTQYF.

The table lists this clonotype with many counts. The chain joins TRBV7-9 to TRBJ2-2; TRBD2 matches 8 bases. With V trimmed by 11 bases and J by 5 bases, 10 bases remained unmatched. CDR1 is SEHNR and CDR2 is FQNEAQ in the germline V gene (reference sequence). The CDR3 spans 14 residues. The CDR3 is CAETSGGSTGELFF. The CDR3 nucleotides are TGTGCCGAAACTAGCGGAGGGTCAACCGGGGAGCTGTTTTTT.

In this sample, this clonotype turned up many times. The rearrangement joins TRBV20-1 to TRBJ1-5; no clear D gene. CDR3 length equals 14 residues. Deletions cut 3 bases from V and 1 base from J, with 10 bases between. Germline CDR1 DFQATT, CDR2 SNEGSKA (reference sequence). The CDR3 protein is CSARTGFSNQPQHF. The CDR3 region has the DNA TGCAGTGCTAGGACGGGTTTCAGCAATCAGCCCCAGCATTTT.

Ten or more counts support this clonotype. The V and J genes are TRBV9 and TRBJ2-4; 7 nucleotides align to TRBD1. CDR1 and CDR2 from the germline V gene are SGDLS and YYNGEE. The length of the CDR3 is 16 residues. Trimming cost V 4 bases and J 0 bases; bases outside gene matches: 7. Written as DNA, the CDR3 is TGTGCCAGCAGCTCCCGGGACAGTCTAGCCAAAAACATTCAGTACTTC. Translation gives CASSSRDSLAKNIQYF.

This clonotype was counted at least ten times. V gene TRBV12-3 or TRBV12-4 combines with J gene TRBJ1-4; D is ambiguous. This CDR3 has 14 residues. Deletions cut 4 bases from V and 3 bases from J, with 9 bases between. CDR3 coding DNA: TGTGCCAGCAGTTCCCACCAGGCTAATGAAAAACTGTTTTTT. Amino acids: CASSSHQANEKLFF.

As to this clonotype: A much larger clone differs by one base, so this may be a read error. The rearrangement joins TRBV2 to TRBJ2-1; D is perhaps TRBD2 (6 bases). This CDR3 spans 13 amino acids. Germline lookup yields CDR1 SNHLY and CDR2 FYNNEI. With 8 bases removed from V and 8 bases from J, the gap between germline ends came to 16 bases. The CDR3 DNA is TGTGCCAGCGGTGTCGGGGGAATGGATGAGCAGTTCTTC. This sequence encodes CASGVGGMDEQFF. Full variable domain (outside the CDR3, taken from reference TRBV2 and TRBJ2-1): EPEVTQTPSHQVTQMGQEVILRCVPISNHLYFYWYRQILGQKVEFLVSFYNNEISEKSEIFDDQFSVERPDGSNFTLKIRSTKLEDSAMYFCASGVGGMDEQFFGPGTRLTVL.

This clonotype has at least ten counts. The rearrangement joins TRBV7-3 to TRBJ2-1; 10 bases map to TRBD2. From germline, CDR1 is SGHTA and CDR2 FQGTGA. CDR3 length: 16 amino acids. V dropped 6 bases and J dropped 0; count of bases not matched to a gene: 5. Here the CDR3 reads CASSFVAGGSYNEQFF. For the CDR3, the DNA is TGTGCCAGCAGTTTCGTAGCGGGAGGCTCCTACAATGAGCAGTTCTTC.

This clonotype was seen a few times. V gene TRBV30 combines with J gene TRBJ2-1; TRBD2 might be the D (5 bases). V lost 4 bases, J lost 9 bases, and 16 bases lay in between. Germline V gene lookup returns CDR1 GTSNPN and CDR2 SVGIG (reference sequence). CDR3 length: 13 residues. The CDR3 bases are TGTGCCTGGACTCGGGGAGTGGGCATTGAGCAGTTCTTC. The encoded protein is CAWTRGVGIEQFF.